These T cell receptor beta chains were read from a single sample in a study of OX40 agonist ivuxolimab in advanced cancers. TCRdb's table, derived via immunoSEQ multiplex PCR, lists solely in-frame clones and lacks some. The sample consists of 40,000 to 45,000 clones, roughly 78% of them appearing once. The sequencing here drew on CD4+ or CD8+ T cells sorted from blood, taken in a trial of the OX40 agonist ivuxolimab. The receptors stem from an adult with an advanced solid tumor such as melanoma, head and neck, liver or kidney cancer. Both conserved end residues are part of each CDR3. D genes are given only for firm matches. Size tells how often a clone was seen (once, few, many) or the class of an expanded clone, and some rows leave it out.

d_call	v_call	clone_size	j_call	cdr3_aa	cdr3_nt
TRBD2	TRBV5-6	-	TRBJ2-3	CASSHSGSGRHGGDTQYF	TGTGCCAGCAGCCATAGCGGTAGCGGGAGGCATGGGGGAGATACGCAGTATTTT
-	TRBV7-2	few	TRBJ1-1	CASSLVPPGGPFNTEAFF	TGTGCCAGCAGCTTAGTACCCCCCGGGGGGCCCTTTAACACTGAAGCTTTCTTT
TRBD2	TRBV10-3	-	TRBJ2-1	CAIEAGGLNNEQFF	TGTGCCATCGAGGCGGGGGGGCTCAACAATGAGCAGTTCTTC
TRBD1	TRBV10-3	few	TRBJ2-5	CATSTGTGGTETQYF	TGTGCCACCTCGACCGGGACAGGGGGCACAGAGACCCAGTACTTC
-	TRBV6-5	-	TRBJ1-2	CASTADSRYGYTF	TGTGCCAGCACCGCGGACAGTCGCTATGGCTACACCTTC
TRBD1	TRBV5-1	-	TRBJ2-4	CASSLIEGALAKNIQYF	TGCGCCAGCAGCTTGATCGAGGGGGCCTTAGCCAAAAACATTCAGTACTTC
-	TRBV5-1	few	TRBJ2-7	CASSNPASHWEQYF	TGCGCCAGCAGTAACCCGGCCAGCCACTGGGAGCAGTACTTC
-	TRBV18	once	TRBJ1-6	CASSPPNFGSPLHF	TGTGCCAGCTCACCACCGAATTTCGGTTCACCCCTCCACTTT
TRBD1	TRBV9	-	TRBJ1-1	CASSVGTGGTNTEAFF	TGTGCCAGCAGCGTAGGCACAGGGGGTACGAACACTGAAGCTTTCTTT
-	TRBV6-1	few	TRBJ2-1	CASSVARGSANEQFF	TGTGCCAGCAGTGTTGCCAGGGGCTCTGCGAATGAGCAGTTCTTC
TRBD1	TRBV29-1	-	TRBJ2-3	CSVEDKRKGTGGTDTQYF	TGCAGCGTTGAAGATAAAAGGAAAGGGACAGGGGGCACAGATACGCAGTATTTT
-	TRBV6-5	-	TRBJ2-7	CASSYSQGAYEQYF	TGTGCCAGCAGTTATAGCCAGGGTGCCTACGAGCAGTACTTC
TRBD2	TRBV10-2	-	TRBJ2-1	CASSTLAGLGEQFF	TGCGCCAGCAGTACGTTAGCGGGGTTGGGGGAGCAGTTCTTC
-	TRBV7-9	-	TRBJ1-5	CASSPTGIGNQPQHF	TGTGCCAGCAGCCCAACAGGGATTGGAAATCAGCCCCAGCATTTT
-	TRBV30	-	TRBJ1-3	CAWLRGGEGNTIYF	TGTGCCTGGCTCCGTGGAGGGGAAGGAAACACCATATATTTT
TRBD1	TRBV19	-	TRBJ2-7	CASSKGTAPYEQYF	TGTGCCAGTAGTAAAGGGACAGCGCCCTACGAGCAGTACTTC
-	TRBV6-5	-	TRBJ1-1	CASSYSMGQRTEAFF	TGTGCCAGCAGTTATAGTATGGGGCAAAGGACTGAAGCTTTCTTT
-	TRBV29-1	-	TRBJ1-1	CSVDTGSNTEAFF	TGCAGCGTTGACACAGGCTCGAACACTGAAGCTTTCTTT
-	TRBV5-1	few	TRBJ2-5	CASSAGQTKETQYF	TGCGCCAGCAGCGCGGGACAGACAAAAGAGACCCAGTACTTC
TRBD1	TRBV5-1	-	TRBJ2-2	CASSGTGVPGELFF	TGCGCCAGCAGCGGGACAGGGGTGCCCGGGGAGCTGTTTTTT
TRBD1	TRBV7-3	-	TRBJ1-1	CASSPRDSYRSEAFF	TGTGCCAGCAGCCCAAGGGACAGCTATCGTAGTGAAGCTTTCTTT
TRBD1	TRBV30	-	TRBJ2-5	CAWNQGQGEETQYF	TGTGCCTGGAATCAAGGACAGGGGGAAGAGACCCAGTACTTC
-	TRBV7-2	-	TRBJ1-5	CATARGRGNQPQHF	TGTGCCACGGCGAGGGGAAGGGGTAATCAGCCCCAGCATTTT
-	TRBV11-2	-	TRBJ2-1	CASSLGSFGRLYNEQFF	TGTGCCAGCAGCTTGGGATCTTTCGGGAGACTATACAATGAGCAGTTCTTC
TRBD1	TRBV4-2	-	TRBJ1-1	CASSPGGGRLF	TGTGCCAGCAGCCCAGGGGGGGGCAGGTTGTTT
-	TRBV5-1	-	TRBJ2-4	CASSRSGRGFQYF	TGCGCCAGCAGCCGATCAGGAAGGGGGTTTCAGTACTTC
-	TRBV5-4	few	TRBJ1-1	CASSFSGNTEAFF	TGTGCCAGCAGCTTTTCAGGGAACACTGAAGCTTTCTTT
TRBD1	TRBV7-9	-	TRBJ2-7	CASSLAHVGGLSYEQYF	TGTGCCAGCAGCTTAGCGCATGTAGGGGGCCTCTCCTACGAGCAGTACTTC
-	TRBV6-5	-	TRBJ2-7	CASSSERPRSYEQYF	TGTGCCAGCAGTTCGGAGCGTCCTCGCTCCTACGAGCAGTACTTC
TRBD2	TRBV19	once	TRBJ2-7	CTSSVGTSGTYEQYF	TGTACCAGTAGTGTTGGGACTAGCGGGACCTACGAGCAGTACTTC
-	TRBV30	-	TRBJ1-6	CAWSVDRRNSPLHF	TGTGCCTGGAGCGTAGACAGAAGGAATTCACCCCTCCACTTT
-	TRBV7-2	-	TRBJ1-2	CAHTGGPNYGYTF	TGTGCCCATACCGGGGGGCCCAACTATGGCTACACCTTC
-	TRBV7-6	once	TRBJ1-3	CASSFRGTGNTIYF	TGTGCCAGCAGCTTCAGGGGAACTGGAAACACCATATATTTT
-	TRBV5-8	-	TRBJ1-2	CASSRDAGFMLGYTF	TGTGCCAGCAGCCGAGACGCAGGGTTTATGTTAGGCTACACCTTC
TRBD1	TRBV2	once	TRBJ1-1	CASSGQGLANTEAFF	TGTGCCAGCTCGGGACAGGGGTTAGCGAACACTGAAGCTTTCTTT
-	TRBV2	-	TRBJ2-1	CASNRVGLGNEQFF	TGTGCCAGCAATCGTGTGGGGCTAGGCAATGAGCAGTTCTTC
TRBD2	TRBV4-3	-	TRBJ2-1	CASSQLGTSGSYNEQFF	TGCGCCAGCAGCCAACTCGGGACTAGCGGGAGCTACAATGAGCAGTTCTTC
TRBD1	TRBV7-9	-	TRBJ2-2	CASSPRDRGTGELFF	TGTGCCAGCAGCCCGCGGGACAGGGGAACCGGGGAGCTGTTTTTT
-	TRBV11-3	-	TRBJ2-5	CASSLGDFEQETQYF	TGTGCCAGCAGCTTAGGGGATTTCGAGCAAGAGACCCAGTACTTC
-	TRBV18	-	TRBJ2-1	CASSPSRGSSYNEQFF	TGTGCCAGCTCACCATCAAGGGGGAGCTCCTACAATGAGCAGTTCTTC
-	TRBV5-4	-	TRBJ2-1	CASRQYSEQFF	TGTGCCAGCAGACAATACAGCGAGCAGTTCTTC
-	TRBV19	-	TRBJ2-3	CASRSESTDTQYF	TGTGCCAGTAGATCGGAGAGCACAGATACGCAGTATTTT
TRBD2	TRBV7-3	-	TRBJ2-3	CASSLTALSGSTDTQYF	TGTGCCAGCAGCTTAACAGCCCTTAGCGGGAGCACAGATACGCAGTATTTT
-	TRBV18	-	TRBJ2-7	CASSPGSDEQYF	TGTGCCAGCTCACCAGGTTCAGACGAGCAGTACTTC
TRBD1	TRBV6-5	-	TRBJ2-7	CASRSGTGVTYEQYF	TGTGCCAGCAGATCCGGGACAGGGGTTACCTACGAGCAGTACTTC